A single sample gave rise to the 11 T cell receptor beta chains below, sequenced in a study of T-cell reconstitution after alpha-beta-depleted transplantation in children. Molecular barcoding with unique molecular identifiers was used for the TCRbeta library. TCRdb fed the PCR reads into MiXCR, producing one record per CDR3 protein. The sample consists of about 480,000 distinct CDR3 sequences, around 12% of them appearing once. The material sequenced was PBMCs from the stem cell graft donor, taken from the stem cell graft. The receptors stem from a human donor who donated a stem cell graft to a child with combined immunodeficiency.

This clonotype showed up many times. The rearrangement uses TRBV24-1 and TRBJ2-1, with D unclear. The germline gives CDR1 KGHDR, CDR2 SFDVKD. CDR3 size: 15 residues. V was trimmed by 4 bases and J by 8 bases, leaving 17 bases between them. CDR3 in DNA: TGTGCCACCAGTGAGGGCACCCCTAACTTCTATGAGCAGTTCTTC. It yields the protein CATSEGTPNFYEQFF.

The genes are TRBV6-2 or TRBV6-3 and TRBJ1-5; TRBD1 matches 7 bases. CDR3 length equals 14 residues. J lost 5 bases, V lost 7 bases, and 8 bases had no gene match. The germline V gene encodes CDR1 MNHEY and CDR2 SVGEGT. CDR3 in DNA: TGTGCCAGCACCCGGGACAGCCAAGATCAGCCCCAGCATTTT. It encodes CASTRDSQDQPQHF.

The genes are TRBV20-1 and TRBJ2-5; 8 bases are a match to TRBD2. The CDR3 sequence is 14 residues long. The germline V gene has CDR1 DFQATT and CDR2 SNEGSKA (reference sequence). The ends lost 5 bases at V and 5 bases at J; junction bases unmatched: 10. The CDR3 DNA reads TGCAGTGCTCGGGAGGGGGATCCCCGGGAGACCCAGTACTTC. Residues: CSAREGDPRETQYF.

This rearrangement joins TRBV4-1 to TRBJ2-7, with unresolved D. From germline, CDR1 is MGHRA and CDR2 YSYEKL. Trimming stripped 4 bases from V and 0 bases from J, with 13 bases between. This CDR3 has 15 residues. CDR3 loop: CASSPAQAGSYEQYF. The CDR3 DNA is TGCGCCAGCAGCCCTGCGCAAGCAGGCTCCTACGAGCAGTACTTC.

This clonotype was detected a few times. The rearrangement links TRBV7-3 to TRBJ2-6; D gene ambiguous. CDR3 length equals 13 residues. Deletions cut 5 bases from V and 4 bases from J, with 6 bases between. Looked up from germline, CDR1 is SGHTA and CDR2 is FQGTGA. CDR3 nucleotides: TGTGCCAGCAGCCACCGGGGGGCCAACGTCCTGACTTTC. Its protein product is CASSHRGANVLTF.

The table lists this clonotype with a few counts. The gene calls are TRBV27 and TRBJ2-4; 7 bases are shared with TRBD1. CDR1 is MNHEY, CDR2 SMNVEV, per germline (reference sequence). The V and J ends lost 5 bases and 1 base, in that order; junction bases with no gene match: 5. This CDR3 is built from 15 residues. As DNA, the CDR3 is TGTGCCAGCAGTATTGGGACAGCTGCCAAAAACATTCAGTACTTC. As protein: CASSIGTAAKNIQYF.

This clonotype has ten or more counts. The chain employs TRBV12-3 or TRBV12-4 and TRBJ2-5; possibly TRBD1 for D (5 bases). The CDR3 runs 14 residues. V was cut by 5 bases and J by 2 bases, with 12 bases left in between. This CDR3 is CASSARTLQETQYF. In DNA form, the CDR3 reads TGTGCCAGCAGTGCCCGGACATTACAAGAGACCCAGTACTTC.

DNA of the CDR3: TGCGCCAGCAGCCAAGATGCTGTTAACTATGGCTACACCTTC. Translated: CASSQDAVNYGYTF. The chain joins TRBV4-1 to TRBJ1-2; D call uncertain. V gave up 0 bases and J gave up 1 base, with 6 bases separating them. CDR1 is MGHRA and CDR2 is YSYEKL in the germline V gene. The CDR3 extends over 14 amino acids.

The chain employs TRBV6-1 and TRBJ2-3, with a weak D call TRBD1 (6 bases). The germline V and J ends were trimmed by 3 bases and 8 bases, with 12 bases remaining between them. The CDR3 extends over 13 amino acids. In germline, CDR1 is MNHNS, CDR2 SASEGT. Written as DNA, the CDR3 is TGTGCCAGCAGTGATAACAGGGCCGGTACGCAGTATTTT. The encoded protein is CASSDNRAGTQYF.

This clonotype was seen many times. The chain employs TRBV10-3 and TRBJ1-1; 8 bases align to TRBD1. The junction had 2 bases not matched to a gene; V was cut back by 1 base and J by 1 base. Per germline, CDR1 ENHRY and CDR2 SYGVKD. The CDR3 contains 15 residues. In nucleotides, the CDR3 is TGTGCCATCAGTGAGTTCGGACAGGGGAACACTGAAGCTTTCTTT. Translating it yields CAISEFGQGNTEAFF.

The rearrangement uses TRBV6-2 or TRBV6-3 and TRBJ2-7; D is possibly TRBD1 or TRBD2 (6 bases each). Germline lookup yields CDR1 MNHEY and CDR2 SVGEGT. V shed 7 bases and J shed 0 bases, with 16 bases lying between them. The CDR3 is 15 amino acids. CDR3 coding DNA: TGTGCCAGCACCTGGGGGGACAATTACTCCTACGAGCAGTACTTC. This gives the protein CASTWGDNYSYEQYF.